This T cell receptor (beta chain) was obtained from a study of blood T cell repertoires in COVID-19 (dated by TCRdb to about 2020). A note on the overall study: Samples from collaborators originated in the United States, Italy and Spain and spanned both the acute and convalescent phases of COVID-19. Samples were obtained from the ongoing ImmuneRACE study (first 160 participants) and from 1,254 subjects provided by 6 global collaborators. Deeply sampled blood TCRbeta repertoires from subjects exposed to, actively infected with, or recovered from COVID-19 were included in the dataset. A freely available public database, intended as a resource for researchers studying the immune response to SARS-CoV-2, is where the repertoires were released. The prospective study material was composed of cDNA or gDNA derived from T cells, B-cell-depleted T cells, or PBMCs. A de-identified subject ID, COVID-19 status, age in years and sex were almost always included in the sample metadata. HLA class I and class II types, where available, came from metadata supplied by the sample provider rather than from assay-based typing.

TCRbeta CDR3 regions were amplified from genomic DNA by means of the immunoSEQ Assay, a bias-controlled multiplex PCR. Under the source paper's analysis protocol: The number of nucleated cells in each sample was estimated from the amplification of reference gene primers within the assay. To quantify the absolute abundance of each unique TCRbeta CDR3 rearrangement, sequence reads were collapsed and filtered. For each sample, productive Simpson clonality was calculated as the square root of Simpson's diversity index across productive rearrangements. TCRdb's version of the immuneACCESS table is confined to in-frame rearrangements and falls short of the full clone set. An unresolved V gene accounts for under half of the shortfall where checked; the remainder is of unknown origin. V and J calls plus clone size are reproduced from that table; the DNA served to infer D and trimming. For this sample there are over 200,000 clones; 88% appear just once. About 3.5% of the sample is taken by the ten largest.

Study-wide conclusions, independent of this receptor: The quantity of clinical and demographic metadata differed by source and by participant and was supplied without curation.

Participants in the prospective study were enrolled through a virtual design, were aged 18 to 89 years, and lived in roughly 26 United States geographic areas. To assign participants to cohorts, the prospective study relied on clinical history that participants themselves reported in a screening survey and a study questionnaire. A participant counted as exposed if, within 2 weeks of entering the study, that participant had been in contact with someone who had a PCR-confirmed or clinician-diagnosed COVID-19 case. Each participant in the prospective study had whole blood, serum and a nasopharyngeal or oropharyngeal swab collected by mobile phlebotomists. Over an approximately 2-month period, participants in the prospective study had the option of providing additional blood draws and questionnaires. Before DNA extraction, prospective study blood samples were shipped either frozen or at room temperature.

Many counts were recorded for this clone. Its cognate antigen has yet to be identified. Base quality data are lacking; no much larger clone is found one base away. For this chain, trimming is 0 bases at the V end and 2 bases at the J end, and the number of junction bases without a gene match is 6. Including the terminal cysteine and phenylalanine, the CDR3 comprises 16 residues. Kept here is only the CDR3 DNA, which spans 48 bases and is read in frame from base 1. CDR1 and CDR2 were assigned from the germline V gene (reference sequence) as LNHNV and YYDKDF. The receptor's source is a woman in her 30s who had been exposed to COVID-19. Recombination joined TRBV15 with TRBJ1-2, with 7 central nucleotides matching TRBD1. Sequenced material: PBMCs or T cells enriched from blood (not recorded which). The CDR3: CATSRDTLDRNYGYTF. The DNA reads TGTGCCACCAGCAGAGATACTCTGGACAGGAACTATGGCTACACCTTC.